Presented here are 26 T cell receptor beta chains from one specimen sequenced in a study of post-analysis software for immune sequencing data. Tagging with unique molecular identifiers was a feature of the TCR beta cDNA libraries. TCRdb processed the PCR reads anew with MiXCR; each CDR3 protein has one entry. The sample has roughly 570,000 distinct CDR3 sequences; around a third are singletons. Antigens for these TCRs are unknown. Study results and caveats: Among roughly five TRBV segments more frequent in patients than controls were TRBV5-6, TRBV5-1 and TRBV20-1.

The specimen sequenced was blood. The receptors were sampled from a girl aged 2 to 17 with multiple sclerosis.

The chain's CDR3 is CASSSGGTGEETQYF. CDR3 bases: TGCGCCAGCAGCTCAGGGGGCACGGGAGAAGAGACCCAGTACTTC. This chain joins TRBV5-1 and TRBJ2-5; 8 nucleotides align to TRBD1. This CDR3 region has 15 residues. V shed 3 bases and J 3 bases; nucleotides not matched to a gene: 7. Germline CDR1 and CDR2: SGHRS and YFSETQ. The full variable domain, its missing parts supplied by reference TRBV5-1 and TRBJ2-5, is KAGVTQTPRYLIKTRGQQVTLSCSPISGHRSVSWYQQTPGQGLQFLFEYFSETQRNKGNFPGRFSGRQFSNSRSEMNVSTLELGDSALYLCASSSGGTGEETQYFGPGTRLLVL.

The chain has TRBV5-1 and TRBJ2-3; the match to TRBD2 covers 8 bases. Germline CDR1 is SGHRS and CDR2 is YFSETQ. The CDR3 totals 16 residues. V shed 0 bases, J shed 2 bases, and the junction held 5 bases outside the gene matches. The CDR3 reads CASSLAGGRVTDTQYF. Here the CDR3 DNA reads TGCGCCAGCAGCTTGGCGGGGGGGCGAGTCACAGATACGCAGTATTTT.

The J gene is TRBJ2-7, the V gene TRBV12-3 or TRBV12-4; D ambiguous. Trimming shortened V by 5 bases and J by 0 bases, and 11 bases separated the two germline ends. CDR3 length: 14 residues. The CDR3 bases are TGTGCCAGCAGTAAACAAGAAAGCTCCTACGAGCAGTACTTC. Translating it yields CASSKQESSYEQYF.

V and J are TRBV7-2 and TRBJ1-2, with D unresolved. V shed 5 bases and J shed 13 bases, with 20 bases lying between them. The germline V gene has CDR1 SGHTA and CDR2 FQGNSA. There are 13 residues in the CDR3. CDR3 nucleotide sequence: TGTGCCAGCAGCCCAGGTCCGACCAGAGACTGCACCTTC. Its translation is CASSPGPTRDCTF.

The table lists this clonotype with a few counts. This sequence joins TRBV7-2 and TRBJ1-5; D perhaps matches TRBD1 (6 bases). Per germline, CDR1 SGHTA and CDR2 FQGNSA. Between the trimmed V and J ends, which lost 3 bases and 4 bases, there was a span of 16 bases. The CDR3 length is 16 residues. The CDR3 sequence: CASSFWAGEGNQPQHF. The CDR3 nucleotides read TGTGCCAGCAGCTTTTGGGCAGGGGAGGGAAATCAGCCCCAGCATTTT. Based on the CDR3 plus reference TRBV7-2 and TRBJ1-5, the full variable domain is GAGVSQSPSNKVTEKGKDVELRCDPISGHTALYWYRQSLGQGLEFLIYFQGNSAPDKSGLPSDRFSAERTGGSVSTLTIQRTQQEDSAVYLCASSFWAGEGNQPQHFGDGTRLSIL.

In its sample, this clonotype was seen a few times. The genes are TRBV20-1 and TRBJ1-2; tentative D call: TRBD1 (5 bases). Germline V gene data show CDR1 as DFQATT and CDR2 as SNEGSKA (reference sequence). The V gene lost 2 bases and the J gene lost 6 bases, with 16 bases spanning the gap. CDR3 length equals 14 residues. CDR3 protein: CSARYGQGRDGYTF. In DNA, the CDR3 is TGCAGTGCTAGATATGGGCAGGGAAGGGATGGCTACACCTTC.

This clonotype was picked up a small number of times. The chain combines TRBV5-1 with TRBJ2-5; D uncertain. This CDR3 has 13 amino acids. The V end lost 4 bases, the J end lost 0 bases, and 7 bases lay between the germline ends. The germline V gene has CDR1 SGHRS and CDR2 YFSETQ. In DNA, the CDR3 is TGCGCCAGCAGCGTAGGAGACCAAGAGACCCAGTACTTC. Translating gives CASSVGDQETQYF.

The V and J genes are TRBV20-1 and TRBJ2-3; TRBD2 matches 7 bases. Germline assignment: CDR1 DFQATT and CDR2 SNEGSKA (reference sequence). The CDR3 is 15 amino acids. Trimming took 6 bases from V and 0 from J; bases not matched to a gene: 9. In DNA form, the CDR3 reads TGCAGTGCCAGCGGGGCGGGGGTTAGCACAGATACGCAGTATTTT. This gives the protein CSASGAGVSTDTQYF.

The chain is built from TRBV7-9 and TRBJ1-5; the match to TRBD1 covers 9 bases. The germline CDR1 and CDR2 sequences are SEHNR and FQNEAQ (reference sequence). V shed 5 bases and J 7 bases; nucleotides not matched to a gene: 3. CDR3 length equals 13 residues. CDR3 DNA: TGTGCCAGCAGCCGGACAGGGGAACAGCCCCAGCATTTT. As protein: CASSRTGEQPQHF.

The chain is built from TRBV6-1 and TRBJ2-7; D remains unclear. Between the trimmed V and J ends, which lost 0 bases and 2 bases, there was a span of 5 bases. The CDR3 runs to 13 residues. CDR1 MNHNS and CDR2 SASEGT come from the germline V gene. In nucleotides, the CDR3 is TGTGCCAGCAGTGAAGCCCGAGCCTACGAGCAGTACTTC. Translated, it gives CASSEARAYEQYF.

This clonotype occurred many times. V and J are TRBV20-1 and TRBJ2-1, with 16 bases fitting TRBD2. The ends lost 5 bases at V and 0 bases at J; junction bases unmatched: 4. This CDR3 has 17 amino acids. Looked up from germline, CDR1 is DFQATT and CDR2 is SNEGSKA (reference sequence). CDR3 nucleotide sequence: TGCAGTGCTCCGGGACTAGCGGGGGGGGACTCCTACAATGAGCAGTTCTTC. It yields the protein CSAPGLAGGDSYNEQFF.

V gene TRBV7-9 combines with J gene TRBJ1-1, with 7 bases fitting TRBD1. Germline trimming cut 4 bases from V and 0 bases from J; bases unmatched to any gene: 5. Looked up from germline, CDR1 is SEHNR and CDR2 is FQNEAQ (reference sequence). The CDR3 spans 15 residues. CDR3 nucleotide sequence: TGTGCCAGCAGCTCCGACGGACAGGTGAACACTGAAGCTTTCTTT. Translation: CASSSDGQVNTEAFF.

In this sample, this clonotype turned up a few times. The chain recombines TRBV12-3 or TRBV12-4 with TRBJ1-6; D perhaps matches TRBD1 (5 bases). This CDR3 has 13 amino acids. Between the trimmed V and J ends, which lost 1 base and 7 bases, there was a span of 5 bases. The CDR3 nucleotides read TGTGCCAGCAGTTTAGGGGGGAATTCACCCCTCCACTTT. Translating gives CASSLGGNSPLHF.

For this clonotype: At one boundary the junction diverges from the germline segment, which might be a read error. This CDR3 reads CASSQEKPRERFF. The CDR3 nucleotides are TGCGCCAGCAGCCAAGAGAAACCGAGGGAGCGGTTCTTC. The chain is built from TRBV4-1 and TRBJ2-1, with D perhaps TRBD2 (5 bases). CDR1 is MGHRA and CDR2 is YSYEKL in the germline V gene. CDR3 length: 13 amino acids.

The chain combines TRBV9 with TRBJ1-6, with 8 bases aligning to TRBD1. CDR1 is SGDLS, CDR2 YYNGEE, per germline. The CDR3 runs to 15 residues. V shed 3 bases and J 10 bases; nucleotides not matched to a gene: 9. CDR3 loop: CASSALQGAGSPLHF. The DNA of the CDR3 is TGTGCCAGCAGCGCACTCCAGGGGGCTGGATCACCCCTCCACTTT.

This sequence joins TRBV6-5 and TRBJ2-2, with D unclear. CDR3 length: 14 residues. CDR1 is MNHEY, CDR2 SVGAGI, per germline. The ends were cut back, 0 bases at V and 2 bases at J, with 4 bases in the middle. CDR3 coding DNA: TGTGCCAGCAGTTACTCTCTTAACACCGGGGAGCTGTTTTTT. It codes for CASSYSLNTGELFF.

The rearrangement uses TRBV20-1 and TRBJ2-5; 9 bases line up with TRBD1. Germline V gene lookup returns CDR1 DFQATT and CDR2 SNEGSKA (reference sequence). The CDR3 extends over 14 amino acids. The V and J ends lost 6 bases and 1 base, in that order; junction bases with no gene match: 6. As DNA, the CDR3 is TGCAGTGCCTCTAAGACAGGGGGCCAAGAGACCCAGTACTTC. It specifies CSASKTGGQETQYF.

This clonotype was seen at least ten times. This chain uses TRBV20-1 with TRBJ1-5; D is undetermined. The germline CDR1 and CDR2 sequences are DFQATT and SNEGSKA (reference sequence). Trimming cost V 1 base and J 0 bases, with 10 bases left between them. The CDR3 extends over 15 amino acids. Here the CDR3 DNA reads TGCAGTGCTAGAGGAGCCAGTTATAGCAATCAGCCCCAGCATTTT. It encodes CSARGASYSNQPQHF.

The rearrangement links TRBV15 to TRBJ2-2, with D tentatively TRBD1 or TRBD2 (5 bases each). Trimming cost V 1 base and J 3 bases, with 15 bases left between them. Germline V gene lookup returns CDR1 LNHNV and CDR2 YYDKDF (reference sequence). This CDR3 comprises 17 residues. CDR3 residues: CATSRAPGTVHTGELFF. Written as DNA, the CDR3 is TGTGCCACCAGCAGAGCTCCCGGGACCGTCCACACCGGGGAGCTGTTTTTT.

The gene calls are TRBV27 and TRBJ2-5; TRBD1 aligns across 8 bases. The CDR3 has 14 residues. V gave up 8 bases and J gave up 2 bases; unmatched junction bases: 7. Germline CDR1 reads MNHEY; CDR2 reads SMNVEV (reference sequence). The CDR3 nucleotides read TGTGCCAGCGGTTGGACAGGGCCGCAAGAGACCCAGTACTTC. Residues: CASGWTGPQETQYF.

Ten or more counts support this clonotype. The rearrangement joins TRBV29-1 to TRBJ2-3, with 9 bases lining up with TRBD2. This CDR3 is 12 amino acids long. V shed 6 bases and J 3 bases; nucleotides not matched to a gene: 1. Germline CDR1 SQVTM, CDR2 ANQGSEA. In nucleotides, the CDR3 is TGCAGCGTGGCGGGGGGGACAGATACGCAGTATTTT. Amino acid sequence: CSVAGGTDTQYF.

This sequence joins TRBV20-1 and TRBJ2-5; D is undetermined. This CDR3 comprises 14 residues. In germline, CDR1 is DFQATT, CDR2 SNEGSKA (reference sequence). With 3 bases removed from V and 5 bases from J, the gap between germline ends came to 16 bases. The CDR3 DNA reads TGCAGTGCTAGCCGTTTGGATCCCCCGGAGACCCAGTACTTC. Translating it yields CSASRLDPPETQYF.

This clonotype was detected a few times. The chain carries TRBV5-1 and TRBJ2-7; D remains ambiguous. V lost 4 bases and J 2 bases, leaving 13 bases between the germline ends. Germline V gene lookup returns CDR1 SGHRS and CDR2 YFSETQ. This CDR3 comprises 14 residues. CDR3 amino acids: CASSPLSGPYEQYF. The CDR3 DNA follows: TGCGCCAGCAGCCCCCTTTCTGGTCCCTACGAGCAGTACTTC.

This clonotype was detected ten times or more. The chain is built from TRBV20-1 and TRBJ2-3, with 8 bases aligning to TRBD2. The CDR3 sequence is 14 residues long. Looked up from germline, CDR1 is DFQATT and CDR2 is SNEGSKA (reference sequence). V dropped 0 bases and J dropped 1; count of bases not matched to a gene: 0. The CDR3 nucleotides are TGCAGTGCTAGAGATAGCGGGGGCACAGATACGCAGTATTTT. This translates into CSARDSGGTDTQYF.

This rearrangement joins TRBV4-1 to TRBJ2-2; 7 bases are a match to TRBD1. The germline CDR1 and CDR2 sequences are MGHRA and YSYEKL. V lost 0 bases and J lost 3; bases outside the gene matches: 10. The CDR3 is made up of 18 amino acids. The chain's CDR3 is CASSQDLVGTADTGELFF. The DNA for the CDR3 is TGCGCCAGCAGCCAAGATCTAGTCGGGACAGCAGACACCGGGGAGCTGTTTTTT.

The J gene is TRBJ1-1, the V gene TRBV20-1, with 10 bases lining up with TRBD1. With V trimmed by 5 bases and J by 9 bases, 18 bases remained unmatched. There are 16 residues in the CDR3. CDR1 is DFQATT and CDR2 is SNEGSKA in the germline V gene (reference sequence). The DNA of the CDR3 is TGCAGTGCTGGGCGGACAGGGGGAGCGCCCAGGGGTAAAGCTTTCTTT. It specifies CSAGRTGGAPRGKAFF.